This TCR beta chain derives from a study of cytomegalovirus exposure and HLA in healthy donors. This clone was detected only once. The V segment lost 1 base and the J segment 0 bases; nucleotides outside the gene matches: 15. The CDR3 loop spans 20 amino acids. Germline V gives CDR1 MGHRA, CDR2 YSYEKL. The PCR contained 60 Vbeta and 13 Jbeta primers. Libraries were prepared by immunoSEQ multiplex PCR; TCRdb keeps only in-frame clonotypes and omits some of them. This sample has roughly 98,000 clones, with about four fifths found just once. Sequencing used PBMCs. The source is a woman aged 70-85 years in good health and CMV-seropositive. V usage is TRBV4-1 and J usage is TRBJ2-1; TRBD2 matches 7 bases. The CDR3 DNA reads as TGCGCCAGCAGCCAAGCCGGGGCTAGCGGTATTTTGAGCTCCTACAATGAGCAGTTCTTC. Amino acids: CASSQAGASGILSSYNEQFF.